A single sample is the source of the 20 T cell receptor beta chains below, sequenced in a study of blood T cell repertoires in COVID-19. The data were produced by immunoSEQ multiplex PCR, yet TCRdb's version contains in-frame clones alone and is incomplete. The sample records approximately 160,000 clones, more than 75% being singletons. Sequenced: peripheral blood. These receptors were obtained from a woman aged 60-75 years with COVID-19, enrolled during active disease.

This rearrangement joins TRBV11-2 to TRBJ2-7; D call uncertain. This CDR3 spans 15 amino acids. The germline V and J ends were trimmed by 1 base and 2 bases, with 12 bases remaining between them. Per the germline V gene, CDR1 is SGHAT and CDR2 is FQNNGV. CDR3 coding DNA: TGTGCCAGCAGCTTAGGCCTGGGCAGTCCCTACGAGCAGTACTTC. It yields the protein CASSLGLGSPYEQYF.

The V call is TRBV29-1, the J call TRBJ2-1; a possible D gene is TRBD1 (6 bases). Germline V gene sequence: CDR1 SQVTM, CDR2 ANQGSEA. V dropped 6 bases and J dropped 0 bases, with 18 bases sitting between them. CDR3 size: 16 residues. CDR3 in amino acids: CSVFDRTAISYNEQFF. The DNA for the CDR3 is TGCAGCGTCTTTGACAGGACCGCTATCTCCTACAATGAGCAGTTCTTC.

The rearrangement joins TRBV29-1 to TRBJ1-5; D ambiguous. The V gene's germline CDR1 is SQVTM and CDR2 ANQGSEA. CDR3 length: 12 amino acids. V was trimmed by 4 bases and J by 4 bases, leaving 8 bases between them. The DNA of the CDR3 is TGCAGCGTTGGTTTCAGTAATCAGCCCCAGCATTTT. Translation gives CSVGFSNQPQHF.

Here the CDR3 DNA reads TGTGCCAGCAGTTTGTATGGAGGCGGCTACACCTTC. Translating gives CASSLYGGGYTF. The J gene is TRBJ1-2, the V gene TRBV27; D gene unclear. Germline CDR1 reads MNHEY; CDR2 reads SMNVEV (reference sequence). The germline V and J ends were trimmed by 3 bases and 8 bases, with 10 bases remaining between them. This CDR3 has 12 residues.

The rearrangement joins TRBV9 to TRBJ1-5, with 7 positions matching TRBD1. Germline V CDR1 and CDR2: SGDLS, YYNGEE. With V trimmed by 3 bases and J by 6 bases, 6 bases remained unmatched. The CDR3 has 14 residues. The CDR3 reads CASSETGWGQPQHF. The CDR3, as DNA: TGTGCCAGCAGCGAGACAGGGTGGGGTCAGCCCCAGCATTTT.

This chain uses TRBV3-1 (or the pseudogene TRBV3-2) with TRBJ2-4; the D is unclear. This CDR3 is built from 16 residues. Trimming removed 1 base from V and 0 bases from J, with 10 bases in between. CDR1 is LGHDT, CDR2 YNNKEL, per germline (reference sequence). For the CDR3, the DNA is TGTGCCAGCAGCCAAGGGTTCATACTAGCCAAAAACATTCAGTACTTC. Translation: CASSQGFILAKNIQYF.

This chain connects TRBV19 to TRBJ1-6; 7 nucleotides align to TRBD1. Germline V gives CDR1 LNHDA, CDR2 SQIVND (reference sequence). Losses at the gene ends were 6 bases for V and 5 bases for J; bases not matched to a gene: 4. The CDR3 is 14 residues long. CDR3 in amino acids: CASRPGTDNSPLHF. Here the CDR3 DNA reads TGTGCCAGTAGACCCGGGACAGATAATTCACCCCTCCACTTT.

V and J are TRBV25-1 and TRBJ2-5, with D possibly TRBD1 on 5 matching bases. The CDR3 runs 13 residues. V lost 5 bases and J 3 bases, leaving 10 bases between the germline ends. Germline-derived CDR1 and CDR2 are MGHDK and SYGVNS. CDR3 bases: TGTGCCAGCAGTAGACAGCCAAAAGAGACCCAGTACTTC. Translated: CASSRQPKETQYF.

V is TRBV24-1 and J is TRBJ1-2; D gene uncertain. Looked up from germline, CDR1 is KGHDR and CDR2 is SFDVKD. This CDR3 has 11 residues. V was clipped by 3 bases and J by 8 bases, with 6 bases between them. The CDR3 is CATSDQVGYTF. The DNA of the CDR3 is TGTGCCACCAGTGATCAGGTCGGCTACACCTTC.

This chain joins TRBV18 and TRBJ2-5; no firm D call. The CDR3 has 12 amino acids. Germline V gene lookup returns CDR1 KGHSH and CDR2 LQKENI. V lost 4 bases and J 0 bases, leaving 3 bases between the germline ends. DNA of the CDR3: TGTGCCAGCTCACTAAACCAAGAGACCCAGTACTTC. It is translated as CASSLNQETQYF.

Of note for this clone: This sample includes further DNA sequences coding for the same CDR3. V gene TRBV9 combines with J gene TRBJ1-2; a possible D gene is TRBD1 (5 bases). V shed 1 base and J shed 4 bases, with 14 bases lying between them. This CDR3 has 15 residues. CDR1 is SGDLS and CDR2 is YYNGEE in the germline V gene. In DNA, the CDR3 is TGTGCCAGCAGCGTAAGTTCGGGGGGTGTCTATGGCTACACCTTC. This sequence encodes CASSVSSGGVYGYTF.

The rearrangement links TRBV5-1 to TRBJ1-1, with 8 bases identical to TRBD1. J gave up 4 bases and V 4 bases, and 6 bases lay outside the gene matches. Germline V gene lookup returns CDR1 SGHRS and CDR2 YFSETQ. This CDR3 is built from 14 residues. This chain's CDR3 is CASSLGQGFTEAFF. For the CDR3, the DNA is TGCGCCAGCAGCCTCGGACAGGGTTTCACTGAAGCTTTCTTT.

The V call is TRBV19, the J call TRBJ1-1; 9 bases match TRBD1. CDR3 length: 15 residues. The germline CDR1 and CDR2 sequences are LNHDA and SQIVND (reference sequence). The trim removed 8 bases at V and 5 bases at J, leaving 12 bases unmatched. CDR3 sequence (DNA): TGTGCCAGTTCTTCCCGTACAGGGGGCGCGACTGAAGCTTTCTTT. This codes for CASSSRTGGATEAFF.

Only one count was recorded for this clone. The gene calls are TRBV12-1 and TRBJ1-1; TRBD1, the table's D call, lacks a check against the DNA. TRBV12-1 is listed as a pseudogene. The CDR3 runs 16 residues. This CDR3 reads CASSDGTGPMNTEAFF. The DNA for the CDR3 is TGTGCCAGCAGCGACGGGACAGGGCCCATGAACACTGAAGCTTTCTTT.

This clone was detected only a few times. The chain uses TRBV5-6 and TRBJ2-5; a possible D gene is TRBD1 (6 bases). The V end was cut by 1 base, the J end by 2 bases, with 12 bases between. The CDR3 has 15 residues. Looked up from germline, CDR1 is SGHDT and CDR2 is YYEEEE. The DNA for the CDR3 is TGTGCCAGCAGCTTGCCCGGGACATTACAAGAGACCCAGTACTTC. It is translated as CASSLPGTLQETQYF.

V and J are TRBV12-3 or TRBV12-4 and TRBJ1-2, with a tentative D call TRBD1 (5 bases). This CDR3 comprises 13 residues. Between the trimmed V and J ends, which lost 3 bases and 4 bases, there was a span of 9 bases. CDR3 bases: TGTGCCAGCAGTTTGGGCGGGGGCTATGGCTACACCTTC. It specifies CASSLGGGYGYTF.

The chain joins TRBV12-3 or TRBV12-4 to TRBJ1-1, with D hard to call. CDR3 size: 13 residues. The V and J ends lost 1 base and 5 bases respectively, with 8 bases between them. The CDR3 spells CASSLEADTEAFF. For the CDR3, the DNA is TGTGCCAGCAGTTTAGAGGCGGATACTGAAGCTTTCTTT.

The rearrangement joins TRBV5-1 to TRBJ2-1; 7 bases agree with TRBD1. Germline values: CDR1 SGHRS, CDR2 YFSETQ. J lost 15 bases, V lost 2 bases, and 11 bases had no gene match. This CDR3 is built from 13 residues. The CDR3 reads CASSLRDSVDGFF. For the CDR3, the DNA is TGCGCCAGCAGCTTAAGGGACAGCGTTGATGGGTTCTTC.

The V and J genes are TRBV7-9 and TRBJ1-1, with D unclear. Germline V lookup: CDR1 SEHNR, CDR2 FQNEAQ (reference sequence). The ends were cut back, 3 bases at V and 6 bases at J, with 5 bases in the middle. This CDR3 has 11 residues. The CDR3 spells CASSFNSEAFF. The CDR3 region has the DNA TGTGCCAGCAGCTTTAACTCTGAAGCTTTCTTT.

V is TRBV18 and J is TRBJ1-2; no clear D gene. The germline V gene encodes CDR1 KGHSH and CDR2 LQKENI. The CDR3 is 14 amino acids. V lost 2 bases and J 6 bases, leaving 13 bases between the germline ends. The CDR3 DNA follows: TGTGCCAGCTCACCAAGCGGAGGGCGGGATGGCTACACCTTC. Amino acids: CASSPSGGRDGYTF.